This paragraph covers one T cell receptor (beta chain) sequence. This specimen comes from a study of regulatory T cells in long-lasting Graves disease. iRepertoire HTBI primers and Arm-PCR of CDR3 regions built TCR beta libraries. From the multiplex PCR reads, TCRdb called clonotypes with MiXCR, one entry per CDR3 protein. The data show some 500,000 distinct CDR3 sequences, roughly 13% seen once. Time point specified: newly diagnosed GD, antithyroid drugs for less than 3 months. PBMCs provided the RNA from which the TCR library was made. Germline CDR1 LNHDA, CDR2 SQIVND (reference sequence). This CDR3 has 12 residues. The V gene lost 4 bases and the J gene lost 8 bases, with 11 bases spanning the gap. These sequences were also reported in another study, on T cells in Graves' hyperthyroidism and ophthalmopathy. From that paper: It was considered stable Graves' hyperthyroidism when ophthalmopathy did not progress within 18 months. The authors' 13 V-J model separated ophthalmopathy from stable hyperthyroidism.

The rearrangement links TRBV19 to TRBJ2-5, with a weak D call TRBD2 (5 bases). Sequences were derived from peripheral blood mononuclear cells (PBMCs), sampled at new diagnosis, from a patient treated with antithyroid drugs. The TCR sequence derives from a man younger than 45 with Graves disease. CDR3 DNA: TGTGCCAGTAGTAACCGGGAACCAACCCAGTACTTC. It is translated as CASSNREPTQYF.